This T cell receptor beta chain appears in the sequencing data of a study of blood T cell repertoires in COVID-19. The assay was immunoSEQ multiplex PCR, and TCRdb's table has in-frame clones only and misses some. This sample has under 200,000 clones, with around nine tenths found just once. Germline V gene data show CDR1 as DFQATT and CDR2 as SNEGSKA (reference sequence). The junction had 4 bases not matched to a gene; V was cut back by 3 bases and J by 9 bases. The CDR3 has 14 residues. The sequencing input was peripheral blood. The source is a man aged 50 or older who had recovered from COVID-19. The chain combines TRBV20-1 with TRBJ2-2, with 13 nucleotides matching TRBD2. Here the CDR3 DNA reads TGCAGTGCTAGTGGGACTAGCGGGAATCGGGAGCTGTTTTTT. Translating gives CSASGTSGNRELFF.